Described below is a single TCR beta chain sequence and its context. There is no known antigen for this receptor. Nothing much larger sits one base from this clone, and base qualities are not available. Receptor libraries were prepared by the immunoSEQ multiplex PCR assay. The immuneACCESS repertoire file appears here via TCRdb, limited to in-frame rearrangements. These files lack a portion of the clones; in checked studies, under half of the deficit traces to unresolved V genes, and the cause of the others is not known. The sample data list about 190,000 clones, and about nine tenths of these were observed just once. The ten most abundant clones make up 1.5% to 2% of the sample. The record originates from a study of control samples from healthy donors and cancer patients (dated by TCRdb to 2020 to 2022). V is trimmed back by 5 bases and J by 13 bases, and the junction contains 8 bases that no gene match accounts for. The CDR3 spans 12 residues, from the cysteine through the phenylalanine. Only CDR3 DNA remains: 36 bases, in frame from the first base.

The sample was blood. The source is a man aged 25-40 years in good health. The chain uses TRBV12-3 or TRBV12-4 and TRBJ2-3; the junction holds 8 bases that match TRBD2. The sequenced DNA is TGTGCCAGCAGTCATCCGGGGGGGGGAAAGTATTTT. The encoded protein is CASSHPGGGKYF.